This T cell receptor beta chain originates from a study of T cell responses to AZD1222 COVID-19 vaccine. Study-level points and caveats: All repertoire sampling was performed exclusively after the peak T cell response.

Produced via immunoSEQ multiplex PCR; TCRdb's table is partial and in-frame only. The sample lists tens of thousands of clones, roughly 90% seen once, with approximately 6.6% in the top ten. Germline V lookup: CDR1 SGHTA, CDR2 FQGNSA. The ends were cut back, 4 bases at V and 1 base at J, with 6 bases in the middle. CDR3 length: 13 residues. As concerns this clone: Antigen specificity is unknown.

The input for sequencing was peripheral blood, taken on day 0 of AZD1222 vaccination. This chain uses TRBV7-2 with TRBJ2-3; maybe TRBD2 (5 bases). This TCR was sampled from an adult in good health. CDR3 sequence: CASSSLGTDTQYF. CDR3 sequence (DNA): TGTGCCAGCAGCTCACTAGGCACAGATACGCAGTATTTT.